This TCR beta chain was identified during a study of blood T cell repertoires in COVID-19. Looking at the study overall: The analysed material was cDNA or gDNA that came from T cells, B-cell-depleted T cells, or PBMCs.

Sequenced by immunoSEQ multiplex PCR; TCRdb stores in-frame clones only, minus some. Seen here are around 230,000 clones, around 80% observed once, and the top ten hold around 2.4%. Trimming cost V 6 bases and J 2 bases, with 10 bases left between them. This CDR3 is built from 13 residues. Germline assignment: CDR1 LNHDA and CDR2 SQIVND (reference sequence). The V gene is TRBV19, the J gene TRBJ1-2; no clear D gene. Material: peripheral blood. This sequence originates from a middle-aged man who had recovered from COVID-19. CDR3: CASSTGSNYGYTF. The CDR3, as DNA: TGTGCCAGTAGCACCGGGAGCAACTATGGCTACACCTTC.